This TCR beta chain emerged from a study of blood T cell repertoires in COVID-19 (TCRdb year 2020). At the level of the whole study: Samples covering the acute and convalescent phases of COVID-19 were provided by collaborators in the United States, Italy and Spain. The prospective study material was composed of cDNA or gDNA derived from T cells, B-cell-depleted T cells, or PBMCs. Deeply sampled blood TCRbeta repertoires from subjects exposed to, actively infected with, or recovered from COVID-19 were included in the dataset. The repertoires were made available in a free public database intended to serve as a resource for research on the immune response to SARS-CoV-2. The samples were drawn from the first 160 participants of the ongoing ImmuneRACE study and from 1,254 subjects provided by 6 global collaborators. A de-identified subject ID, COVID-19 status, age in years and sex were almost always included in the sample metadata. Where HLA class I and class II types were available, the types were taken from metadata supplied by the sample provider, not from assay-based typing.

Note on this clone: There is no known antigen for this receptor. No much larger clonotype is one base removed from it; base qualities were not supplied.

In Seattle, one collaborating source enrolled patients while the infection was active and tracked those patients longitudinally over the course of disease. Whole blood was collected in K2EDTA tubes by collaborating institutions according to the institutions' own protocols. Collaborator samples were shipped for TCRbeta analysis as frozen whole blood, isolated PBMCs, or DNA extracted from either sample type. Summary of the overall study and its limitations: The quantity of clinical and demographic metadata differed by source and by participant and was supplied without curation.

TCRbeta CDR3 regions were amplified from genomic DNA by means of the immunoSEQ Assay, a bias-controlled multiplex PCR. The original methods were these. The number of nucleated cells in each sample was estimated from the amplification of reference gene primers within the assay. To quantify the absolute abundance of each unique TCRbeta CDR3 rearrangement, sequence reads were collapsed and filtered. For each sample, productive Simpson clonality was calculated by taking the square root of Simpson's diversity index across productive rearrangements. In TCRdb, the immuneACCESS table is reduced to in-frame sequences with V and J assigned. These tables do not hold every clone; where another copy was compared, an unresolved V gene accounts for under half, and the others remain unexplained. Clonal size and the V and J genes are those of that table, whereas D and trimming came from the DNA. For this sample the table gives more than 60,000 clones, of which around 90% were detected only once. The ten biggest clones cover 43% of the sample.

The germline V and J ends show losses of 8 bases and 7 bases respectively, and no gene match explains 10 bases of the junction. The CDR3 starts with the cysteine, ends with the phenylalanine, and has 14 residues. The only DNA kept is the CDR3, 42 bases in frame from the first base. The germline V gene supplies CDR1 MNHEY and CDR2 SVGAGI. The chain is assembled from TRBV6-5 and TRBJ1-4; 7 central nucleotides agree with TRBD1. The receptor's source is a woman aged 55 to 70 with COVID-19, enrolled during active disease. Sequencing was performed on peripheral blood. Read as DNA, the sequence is TGTGCCAGCGCTAGACAGGGATTCGGTGAAAAACTGTTTTTT. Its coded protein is CASARQGFGEKLFF.